This T cell receptor (beta chain) is from a study of T-cell reconstitution after alpha-beta-depleted transplantation in children. Study findings and constraints: Day-60 TCRbeta diversity that was high in some patients was derived from surviving recipient T cells and thymic progenitors. After transplant, at about two months, alpha-beta T cells were reportedly derived from several hundred expanded graft clones. Among T cells one year after transplant, newly produced cells accounted for most counts and diversity.

CDR3 length: 16 amino acids. The germline CDR1 and CDR2 sequences are SGHNT and YENEEA. Between the trimmed V and J ends, which lost 0 bases and 3 bases, there was a span of 12 bases. This clonotype was seen at least ten times. No antigen is known for it. Preparation of the TCRbeta library used unique molecular identifiers. TCRdb re-derived calls from the PCR reads in MiXCR, one entry per CDR3 protein. The sample yields approximately 300,000 distinct CDR3 sequences, just over 7.5% seen once. The TCR comes from a female patient aged 2 to 10 who had a stem cell transplant for Fanconi anemia, so the T cells may come from the graft donor. This chain connects TRBV11-3 to TRBJ2-1; D uncertain. The sequences come from peripheral blood, collected 360 days after TCRalphabeta/CD19-depleted stem cell transplant. The CDR3 DNA is TGTGCCAGCAGCTTAGATCTTCCGGACGGCTACAATGAGCAGTTCTTC. Amino acids: CASSLDLPDGYNEQFF.